The 23 T cell receptor beta chains reported below all come from one sample, sequenced in a study of metastatic and nonmetastatic thyroid tumors. TCRdb reanalyzed the PCR reads via MiXCR. The sample lists 6,000 to 7,500 clones; less than 35% were seen once. Until they underwent thyroid surgery, no patient had received any treatment. Material: adjacent normal tissue. The receptors stem from a female donor with papillary thyroid cancer or a benign thyroid nodule (not recorded which). Some clones in this sample may be carry-over from other donors' samples.

The J gene is TRBJ2-7, the V gene TRBV27, with TRBD2 as a possible D gene (5 bases). This CDR3 region has 13 residues. V lost 6 bases, J lost 6 bases, and 15 bases lay in between. Germline V gene lookup returns CDR1 MNHEY and CDR2 SMNVEV (reference sequence). DNA for the CDR3: TGTGCCAGCAGCCGAGGGCTAGCTTCCGAGCAGTACTTC. This sequence encodes CASSRGLASEQYF.

With regard to this clone: At one end, the junction sequence differs from germline, possibly due to a read error. The chain has TRBV6-4 and TRBJ1-1; D is undetermined. The CDR3 extends over 15 amino acids. CDR1 and CDR2 from the germline V gene are MRHNA and SNTAGT. CDR3 DNA: TGTGGCAGCAGATGGGTCCTTCTGGTATCCACTGAAGATTTCTTT. This translates into CGSRWVLLVSTEDFF.

This clone turned up a few times. The rearrangement joins TRBV19 to TRBJ1-2, with D possibly TRBD1 on 5 matching bases. The CDR3 extends over 14 amino acids. CDR1 and CDR2 from the germline V gene are LNHDA and SQIVND (reference sequence). The ends were cut back, 8 bases at V and 4 bases at J, with 17 bases in the middle. This CDR3 is CASGLGARGYGYTF. As DNA, the CDR3 is TGTGCCAGTGGCCTCGGGGCGCGAGGCTATGGCTACACCTTC.

By share, this clone counts as large. This chain joins TRBV12-3 or TRBV12-4 and TRBJ2-7; D remains unclear. The CDR3 is 14 residues long. The V end lost 3 bases, the J end lost 4 bases, and 13 bases lay between the germline ends. CDR3 DNA sequence: TGTGCCAGCAGTTTTGGCCTATCTTCATACGAGCAGTACTTC. Translated: CASSFGLSSYEQYF.

CDR3: CASSPGQALLSGNTIYF. CDR3 in DNA: TGTGCCAGCAGTCCGGGACAGGCGCTGCTCTCTGGAAACACCATATATTTT. This chain links TRBV4-2 with TRBJ1-3, with 8 bases lining up with TRBD1. CDR3 length: 17 residues. Germline-derived CDR1 and CDR2 are LGHNA and YNFKEQ. The trim removed 6 bases at V and 0 bases at J, leaving 10 bases unmatched.

A few counts support this clone. The chain combines TRBV19 with TRBJ1-6; D not resolved. The germline gives CDR1 LNHDA, CDR2 SQIVND (reference sequence). The CDR3 runs 13 residues. V lost 7 bases, J lost 4 bases, and 8 bases lay in between. The CDR3: CASTGGYNSPLHF. The CDR3 DNA reads as TGTGCCAGTACCGGCGGGTATAATTCACCCCTCCACTTT.

About this clone: The junction departs from germline at one end; a sequencing error may be responsible. The gene calls are TRBV6-2 or TRBV6-3 and TRBJ2-6, with 7 nucleotides matching TRBD2. Germline V gene data show CDR1 as MNHEY and CDR2 as SVGEGT. This CDR3 region has 14 residues. The CDR3 DNA sequence: TGTGCCACGGGGAGGGCGTCTGGGGCCAACGTCCTGGCTTTC. Translated: CATGRASGANVLAF.

The CDR3 DNA is TGTGCCAGCAGCCACTGGACTAGCCATATCTATGAGCAGTTCTTC. Translated, it gives CASSHWTSHIYEQFF. V gene TRBV5-4 combines with J gene TRBJ2-5; TRBD2 matches 8 bases. The closer fit of TRBJ2-1 to the DNA end suggests the J call may be wrong. The CDR3 length is 15 residues. Germline V CDR1 and CDR2: SGHNT, YYREEE (reference sequence).

This clone is categorized as medium-sized (0.01 to 0.1%). V usage is TRBV19 and J usage is TRBJ2-7; possibly TRBD1 for D (7 bases). The CDR3 runs 15 residues. Germline loops: CDR1 LNHDA, CDR2 SQIVND (reference sequence). Trimming removed 2 bases from V and 0 bases from J, with 11 bases in between. The CDR3 protein is CASSITRGDSYEQYF. The CDR3 DNA follows: TGTGCCAGTAGTATAACCAGGGGGGACTCCTACGAGCAGTACTTC.

DNA for the CDR3: TGTGCCAGCAGTGACGATGGGGGTTGGGCCCAGCATTTT. Its protein is CASSDDGGWAQHF. This rearrangement joins TRBV2 to TRBJ1-5, with a possible D match to TRBD1 (5 bases). This CDR3 region has 13 residues. Germline CDR1 SNHLY, CDR2 FYNNEI. Trimming cost V 3 bases and J 11 bases, with 14 bases left between them.

This clone was recorded many times. The genes are TRBV5-4 and TRBJ2-3; D tentatively fits TRBD1 or TRBD2 (7 bases each). The CDR3 consists of 16 residues. Germline V gene lookup returns CDR1 SGHNT and CDR2 YYREEE (reference sequence). V lost 4 bases and J 4 bases, leaving 19 bases between the germline ends. This chain's CDR3 is CASSREAAGGADTQYF. DNA of the CDR3: TGTGCCAGCAGCAGGGAGGCGGCAGGGGGGGCAGATACGCAGTATTTT.

The V gene is TRBV20-1, the J gene TRBJ2-7; 7 bases line up with TRBD1. CDR1 is DFQATT and CDR2 is SNEGSKA in the germline V gene (reference sequence). J gave up 6 bases and V 6 bases, and 14 bases lay outside the gene matches. The CDR3 length is 14 residues. CDR3 sequence: CSANRQGPAPEQYF. The CDR3 region has the DNA TGCAGTGCAAACCGACAGGGCCCCGCACCCGAGCAGTACTTC.

The V gene is TRBV19, the J gene TRBJ2-2; D is possibly TRBD2 (5 bases). Germline V gene sequence: CDR1 LNHDA, CDR2 SQIVND (reference sequence). With 5 bases removed from V and 7 bases from J, the gap between germline ends came to 14 bases. The CDR3 extends over 14 amino acids. CDR3 bases: TGTGCCAGTAGTCCCGGCGGAGGTCACGGGGAGCTGTTTTTT. Its protein product is CASSPGGGHGELFF.

This clone was counted between two and nine times. The gene calls are TRBV28 and TRBJ1-2, with 10 bases identical to TRBD1. Germline lookup yields CDR1 MDHEN and CDR2 SYDVKM. This CDR3 comprises 17 residues. The ends lost 5 bases at V and 5 bases at J; junction bases unmatched: 14. The CDR3 is CASSPFLRQGAKYGYTF. The DNA of the CDR3 is TGTGCCAGCAGTCCATTTTTAAGACAGGGGGCAAAATATGGCTACACCTTC.

This clone came up a few times. This chain links TRBV11-1 with TRBJ1-2; 7 bases match TRBD1. The CDR3 loop spans 15 amino acids. Germline trimming cut 4 bases from V and 5 bases from J; bases unmatched to any gene: 10. The germline gives CDR1 SGHAT, CDR2 FQDESV (reference sequence). As DNA, the CDR3 is TGTGCCAGCAGCTACCAACCAGGGGGAGCTTATGGCTACACCTTC. Its protein product is CASSYQPGGAYGYTF.

This clone was seen only a few times. The chain has TRBV6-5 and TRBJ2-7; 13 bases align to TRBD2. Germline V gene lookup returns CDR1 MNHEY and CDR2 SVGAGI. The J segment lost 1 base and the V segment lost 7 bases, leaving 13 bases of the junction unmatched. This CDR3 contains 18 residues. The CDR3 spells CASTVGGTSGILSYEQYF. The CDR3 coding sequence is TGTGCCAGCACCGTCGGAGGGACTAGCGGGATCCTATCCTACGAGCAGTACTTC.

The chain couples TRBV20-1 to TRBJ2-7; TRBD2 agrees at 8 bases. CDR1 is DFQATT, CDR2 SNEGSKA, per germline (reference sequence). J was trimmed by 6 bases and V by 8 bases; bases with no gene match: 6. The CDR3 totals 11 residues. In DNA, the CDR3 is TGCAGTACCGGGGGGGGAAGCGAGCAGTACTTC. This gives the protein CSTGGGSEQYF.

V gene TRBV20-1 combines with J gene TRBJ1-2; 7 bases fit TRBD1. In germline, CDR1 is DFQATT, CDR2 SNEGSKA (reference sequence). The CDR3 totals 15 residues. V lost 5 bases and J lost 1; bases outside the gene matches: 10. CDR3 DNA sequence: TGCAGTGCTCCTACATACGGACAGGATAACTATGGCTACACCTTC. Amino acids: CSAPTYGQDNYGYTF.

The V gene is TRBV19, the J gene TRBJ1-1, with D tentatively TRBD1 (6 bases). Trimming removed 3 bases from V and 5 bases from J, with 13 bases in between. CDR1 and CDR2 from the germline V gene are LNHDA and SQIVND (reference sequence). There are 14 residues in the CDR3. DNA of the CDR3: TGTGCCAGTAGTATTCAACCGGACAGTACTGAAGCTTTCTTT. This codes for CASSIQPDSTEAFF.

This clone appeared once. V and J are TRBV11-3 and TRBJ1-5; D is undetermined. Germline-derived CDR1 and CDR2 are SGHNT and YENEEA. Trimming pared 5 bases from V and 4 bases from J, leaving 12 bases between. CDR3 length equals 14 residues. CDR3 DNA sequence: TGTGCCAGCAGCGTTGGCGGGATTAATCAGCCCCAGCATTTT. Protein: CASSVGGINQPQHF.

The chain combines TRBV28 with TRBJ2-1; the D call may be TRBD1 or TRBD2 (6 bases each). Between the trimmed V and J ends, which lost 6 bases and 1 base, there was a span of 16 bases. The CDR3 loop spans 16 amino acids. Germline V CDR1 and CDR2: MDHEN, SYDVKM. CDR3 protein: CASSIPGAGSYNEQFF. CDR3 sequence (DNA): TGTGCCAGCAGCATTCCGGGGGCGGGGTCCTACAATGAGCAGTTCTTC.

The J gene is TRBJ2-7, the V gene TRBV11-1; D remains unclear. CDR3 length: 13 amino acids. Germline lookup yields CDR1 SGHAT and CDR2 FQDESV (reference sequence). V shed 5 bases and J shed 9 bases, with 17 bases lying between them. The CDR3 is CASSPTPHSAQYF. CDR3 nucleotide sequence: TGTGCCAGCAGCCCCACGCCTCATTCCGCGCAGTACTTC. Filled out from reference TRBV11-1 and TRBJ2-7, the complete variable domain reads EAEVAQSPRYKITEKSQAVAFWCDPISGHATLYWYRQILGQGPELLVQFQDESVVDDSQLPKDRFSAERLKGVDSTLKIQPAELGDSAMYLCASSPTPHSAQYFGPGTRLTVT.

This clone was recorded a few times. This chain connects TRBV28 to TRBJ2-1; the D gene is possibly TRBD2 (5 bases). V was shortened by 3 bases and J by 4 bases, with 7 bases between the two germline ends. This CDR3 region has 13 residues. Germline V gene sequence: CDR1 MDHEN, CDR2 SYDVKM. CDR3 nucleotides: TGTGCCAGCAGTTTTTCGGGGTACAATGAGCAGTTCTTC. It encodes CASSFSGYNEQFF.